These T cell receptor beta chains were read from a single sample in a study of blood T cell repertoires in COVID-19. Only in-frame clones appear in the TCRdb table, and some are missing; sequencing was by immunoSEQ multiplex PCR. Of 200,000 to 250,000 clones listed, about three quarters are singletons. What was sequenced was peripheral blood. The receptors here all came from a woman in her 70s with acute or convalescent COVID-19. Both conserved end residues are part of each CDR3. The order of the fields is CDR3 DNA, CDR3 protein, J gene, D gene, clone size, V gene. A D gene is named only where the DNA matches it firmly. Clone size is shown for a subset of rows, as once, few, many or a class of expanded clone.

CDR3 DNA: TGTGCCAGCAGTGAAGGGTGGGGGGGGTATAGCAATCAGCCCCAGCATTTT
CDR3 protein: CASSEGWGGYSNQPQHF
J gene: TRBJ1-5
D gene: -
clone size: -
V gene: TRBV2

CDR3 DNA: TGTGCCAGCAGTTTTCGGGACAGGGCCCAAGAGACCCAGTACTTC
CDR3 protein: CASSFRDRAQETQYF
J gene: TRBJ2-5
D gene: TRBD1
clone size: -
V gene: TRBV28

CDR3 DNA: TGCGCCAGCAGCTTTAAGACTAGCGGGGAAGAGACCCAGTACTTC
CDR3 protein: CASSFKTSGEETQYF
J gene: TRBJ2-5
D gene: TRBD2
clone size: -
V gene: TRBV5-1

CDR3 DNA: TGTGCCAGCGGGGCGGGGGCCGATCAGCCCCAGCATTTT
CDR3 protein: CASGAGADQPQHF
J gene: TRBJ1-5
D gene: -
clone size: -
V gene: TRBV2

CDR3 DNA: TGTGCCAGCAGCTCGGGACAGGCCATGAACACTGAAGCTTTCTTT
CDR3 protein: CASSSGQAMNTEAFF
J gene: TRBJ1-1
D gene: TRBD1
clone size: -
V gene: TRBV5-5

CDR3 DNA: TGTGCCAGTAGTATCGGGTACAGGGGGTTAAATAATTCACCCCTCCACTTT
CDR3 protein: CASSIGYRGLNNSPLHF
J gene: TRBJ1-6
D gene: TRBD1
clone size: -
V gene: TRBV19

CDR3 DNA: TGTGCCAGCAGCCCCCGGTCAGGGGATACGCAGTATTTT
CDR3 protein: CASSPRSGDTQYF
J gene: TRBJ2-3
D gene: -
clone size: few
V gene: TRBV7-2

CDR3 DNA: TGTGCCAGCAGCGCGGGTTTCGCGAGGGGGCAAGAGACCCAGTACTTC
CDR3 protein: CASSAGFARGQETQYF
J gene: TRBJ2-5
D gene: -
clone size: -
V gene: TRBV9

CDR3 DNA: TGTGCCAGTAGTCCCGGGACATTGAACACCGGGGAGCTGTTTTTT
CDR3 protein: CASSPGTLNTGELFF
J gene: TRBJ2-2
D gene: -
clone size: -
V gene: TRBV19

CDR3 DNA: TGCGCCAGCAGTCAGGGCAGAGCGAACACCGGGGAGCTGTTTTTT
CDR3 protein: CASSQGRANTGELFF
J gene: TRBJ2-2
D gene: -
clone size: -
V gene: TRBV23-1

CDR3 DNA: TGTGCCAGCAGTGAGAGGGCGTCGAACACTGAAGCTTTCTTT
CDR3 protein: CASSERASNTEAFF
J gene: TRBJ1-1
D gene: -
clone size: few
V gene: TRBV2

CDR3 DNA: TGTGCCAGCAGTCCCCGGACAGCCTATGGCTACACCTTC
CDR3 protein: CASSPRTAYGYTF
J gene: TRBJ1-2
D gene: -
clone size: -
V gene: TRBV6-5

CDR3 DNA: TGTGCCAGTAGTGACAGGGGGCAAGGAGGCTATGGCTACACCTTC
CDR3 protein: CASSDRGQGGYGYTF
J gene: TRBJ1-2
D gene: TRBD1
clone size: few
V gene: TRBV19

CDR3 DNA: TGTGCCAGCAGCTCCGGGACACCTGCAACTAATGAAAAACTGTTTTTT
CDR3 protein: CASSSGTPATNEKLFF
J gene: TRBJ1-4
D gene: -
clone size: -
V gene: TRBV9

CDR3 DNA: TGTGCCAGCAGCCTTCGAAGGGGTAACTATGGCTACACCTTC
CDR3 protein: CASSLRRGNYGYTF
J gene: TRBJ1-2
D gene: -
clone size: -
V gene: TRBV7-2

CDR3 DNA: TGTGCCAGCAGCTTAGAGACAGGGAGAGAGCAGTACTTC
CDR3 protein: CASSLETGREQYF
J gene: TRBJ2-7
D gene: TRBD1
clone size: -
V gene: TRBV7-2

CDR3 DNA: TGTGCCAGCGAGACAGGGCGCGACTACAATGAGCAGTTCTTC
CDR3 protein: CASETGRDYNEQFF
J gene: TRBJ2-1
D gene: TRBD1
clone size: few
V gene: TRBV19

CDR3 DNA: TGTGCCAGCAGTGATGGGACTAGCGGGAGAAGGCGGGAGACCCAGTACTTC
CDR3 protein: CASSDGTSGRRRETQYF
J gene: TRBJ2-5
D gene: TRBD2
clone size: -
V gene: TRBV6-1

CDR3 DNA: TGTGCCGGCGATTGGACTAGCGGACAAGAGACCCAGTACTTC
CDR3 protein: CAGDWTSGQETQYF
J gene: TRBJ2-5
D gene: -
clone size: -
V gene: TRBV21-1

CDR3 DNA: TGTGCCAGCAATTTGGACATTCGTAACTATGGCTACACCTTC
CDR3 protein: CASNLDIRNYGYTF
J gene: TRBJ1-2
D gene: -
clone size: -
V gene: TRBV28

CDR3 DNA: TGTGCCATCGGAGACAGGGGACAAATCTACGAGCAGTACTTC
CDR3 protein: CAIGDRGQIYEQYF
J gene: TRBJ2-7
D gene: TRBD1
clone size: few
V gene: TRBV10-3

CDR3 DNA: TGCAGCGTCCGAGAGGACTATCGGTGGGAAGCTTTCTTT
CDR3 protein: CSVREDYRWEAFF
J gene: TRBJ1-1
D gene: -
clone size: once
V gene: TRBV29-1

CDR3 DNA: TGTGCCAGCAGCACACAGGGTTTCTCCGGGGAGCTGTTTTTT
CDR3 protein: CASSTQGFSGELFF
J gene: TRBJ2-2
D gene: -
clone size: -
V gene: TRBV7-8

CDR3 DNA: TGTGCCAGCTCACAGGGACTAGCGGGAGTCGGTGAGACCCAGTACTTC
CDR3 protein: CASSQGLAGVGETQYF
J gene: TRBJ2-5
D gene: TRBD2
clone size: -
V gene: TRBV18

CDR3 DNA: TGTGCCACCCCAAACCCCCAGGGGAACACTGAAGCTTTCTTT
CDR3 protein: CATPNPQGNTEAFF
J gene: TRBJ1-1
D gene: -
clone size: few
V gene: TRBV27

CDR3 DNA: TGTGCCAGCTCACCAAGACGCGGAGAAGATCAAGAGACCCAGTACTTC
CDR3 protein: CASSPRRGEDQETQYF
J gene: TRBJ2-5
D gene: -
clone size: -
V gene: TRBV18

CDR3 DNA: TGCGCCAGCAGCGGGGGGACAGGGCGAAACACCATATATTTT
CDR3 protein: CASSGGTGRNTIYF
J gene: TRBJ1-3
D gene: TRBD1
clone size: -
V gene: TRBV5-1

CDR3 DNA: TGTGCCAGTAGTATTTTGGGGACAGGGAGCTACGAGCAGTACTTC
CDR3 protein: CASSILGTGSYEQYF
J gene: TRBJ2-7
D gene: TRBD1
clone size: -
V gene: TRBV19

CDR3 DNA: TGCGCCAGCAGCTTGGAGGGACAGGGGGCCAATGAGCAGTTCTTC
CDR3 protein: CASSLEGQGANEQFF
J gene: TRBJ2-1
D gene: TRBD1
clone size: -
V gene: TRBV5-1